This T cell receptor (beta chain) was obtained from a study of radiotherapy plus CTLA-4 blockade in lung cancer. Study-level background: Disease control was achieved by over 30% of patients, and objective responses by less than 20%.

TCRdb's copy holds only in-frame clones and misses some; the assay was immunoSEQ multiplex PCR. The data hold some 60,000 clones, with 77% observed a single time. Turning to this clone: The antigen is unknown.

The germline V gene has CDR1 SGDLS and CDR2 YYNGEE. The J segment lost 1 base and the V segment lost 3 bases, leaving 6 bases of the junction unmatched. The CDR3 length is 15 residues. Findings of the study overall: Following radiotherapy plus ipilimumab, tumor-derived TCR clones expanded in the blood.

V and J are TRBV9 and TRBJ2-7; 8 bases are a match to TRBD1. This TCR was recovered from a human donor with non-small cell lung cancer who had a partial response to radiotherapy plus ipilimumab. This sample comprised peripheral blood, obtained from a patient treated with radiotherapy plus ipilimumab. CDR3 protein: CASSGGQGWSYEQYF. The CDR3 coding sequence is TGTGCCAGCAGCGGCGGACAGGGATGGTCCTACGAGCAGTACTTC.